A single sample is the source of the 7 T cell receptor beta chains below, sequenced in a study of blood T cells in healthy people across ages. A sample-barcoded 5' primer and a J-beta primer mix were used in a second PCR of about 6 to 12 cycles. TCRdb re-called the 5' RACE reads with MiXCR, one entry per CDR3 protein. Found here are about 1.5 million distinct CDR3 sequences, approximately 43% of them singletons; the top ten hold about 4%. The sequencing input was blood. The receptors shown here come from a woman under 30 in good health.

Notes on this clonotype: One end of the junction is discordant with germline, which a read error may explain. CDR3 sequence (DNA): TGTGCCAGCAGAGGGACTAGCGGCACAGATACGCGGTATTTT. This encodes CASRGTSGTDTRYF. This chain connects TRBV6-6 to TRBJ2-3; 11 positions match TRBD2. The CDR3 runs 14 residues. The V gene's germline CDR1 is MNHNY and CDR2 SVGAGI (reference sequence).

This clonotype was seen a handful of times. The chain is built from TRBV5-5 and TRBJ2-5; 7 bases fit TRBD1. This CDR3 contains 13 residues. V lost 4 bases to trimming and J lost 3 bases; unmatched junction nucleotides: 3. Germline CDR1 is SGHKS and CDR2 is YYEKEE (reference sequence). The CDR3, as DNA: TGTGCCAGCAGCCCACAGGGGAAAGAGACCCAGTACTTC. Translating gives CASSPQGKETQYF.

The chain is built from TRBV29-1 and TRBJ2-3; D gene unclear. This CDR3 comprises 14 residues. The ends were cut back, 1 base at V and 3 bases at J, with 11 bases in the middle. CDR1 and CDR2 from the germline V gene are SQVTM and ANQGSEA. CDR3 in DNA: TGCAGCGTTGAAGGGTGGGTTCAGACAGATACGCAGTATTTT. Protein: CSVEGWVQTDTQYF.

V and J are TRBV12-3 or TRBV12-4 and TRBJ2-3; D may be TRBD1 (6 bases). This CDR3 has 14 amino acids. V was trimmed by 5 bases and J by 8 bases, leaving 17 bases between them. The CDR3 reads CASSSPGEFGTQYF. CDR3 nucleotides: TGTGCCAGCAGTAGCCCAGGGGAATTCGGTACGCAGTATTTT.

The chain is built from TRBV24-1 and TRBJ2-1, with D possibly matching TRBD1 (6 bases). Trimming removed 6 bases from V and 4 bases from J, with 9 bases in between. The CDR3 runs 13 residues. From germline, CDR1 is KGHDR and CDR2 SFDVKD. CDR3 sequence (DNA): TGTGCCACCAGTAACACAGGGTACAATGAGCAGTTCTTC. It translates to CATSNTGYNEQFF.

The table lists this clonotype with a few counts. The rearrangement uses TRBV5-1 and TRBJ1-1; D unclear. V shed 1 base and J shed 4 bases, with 8 bases lying between them. The CDR3 is 13 amino acids. The germline CDR1 and CDR2 sequences are SGHRS and YFSETQ. CDR3 DNA sequence: TGCGCCAGCAGCTTGATGGACGCCACTGAAGCTTTCTTT. It codes for CASSLMDATEAFF.

This clonotype was seen many times. The chain employs TRBV9 and TRBJ1-6; 7 bases are shared with TRBD1. V gave up 0 bases and J gave up 7 bases; unmatched junction bases: 7. From germline, CDR1 is SGDLS and CDR2 YYNGEE. This CDR3 has 16 residues. The CDR3 DNA sequence: TGTGCCAGCAGCGTAGGGTCCCAGGGGGTCAATTCACCCCTCCACTTT. Translated, it gives CASSVGSQGVNSPLHF.